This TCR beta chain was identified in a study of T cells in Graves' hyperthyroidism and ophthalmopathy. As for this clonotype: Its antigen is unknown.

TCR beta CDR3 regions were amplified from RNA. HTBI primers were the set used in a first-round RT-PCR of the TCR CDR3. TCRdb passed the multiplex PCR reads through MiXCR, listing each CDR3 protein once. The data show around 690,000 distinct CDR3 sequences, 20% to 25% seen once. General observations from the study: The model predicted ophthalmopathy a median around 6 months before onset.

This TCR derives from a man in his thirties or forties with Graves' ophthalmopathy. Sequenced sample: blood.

The CDR3 DNA reads as TGTGCCTGGAGTTCCACGGGACTAGCTTCCAATGAGCAGTTCTTC. Translation gives CAWSSTGLASNEQFF. The chain has TRBV30 and TRBJ2-1; TRBD2 aligns across 9 bases. This CDR3 is built from 15 residues. J gave up 6 bases and V 2 bases, and 8 bases lay outside the gene matches. Germline V gene lookup returns CDR1 GTSNPN and CDR2 SVGIG (reference sequence).